This TCR beta chain appears in the sequencing data of a study of T cells in Graves' hyperthyroidism and ophthalmopathy. Study at large: The initial diagnosis was the point when peripheral blood was collected, ahead of any treatment. Findings of the study overall: A model of 13 V-J features distinguished ophthalmopathy from stable hyperthyroidism.

Germline assignment: CDR1 SGHVS and CDR2 FQNEAQ. The CDR3 has 17 amino acids. Trimming took 1 base from V and 6 from J, leaving 19 bases between them. What was amplified from RNA transcripts were TCR beta CDR3 regions. The TCR CDR3 first-round RT-PCR relied on the HTBI primer set. TCRdb analysed the multiplex PCR reads with MiXCR anew, one entry per CDR3 protein. Of roughly 400,000 distinct CDR3 sequences in the sample, roughly an eighth were seen once. This clonotype has a count of ten or more. Its target is not known. The specimen was blood. The TCR comes from a man aged 50 or older with Graves' ophthalmopathy. V is TRBV7-8 and J is TRBJ1-5; D is unresolved. CDR3 bases: TGTGCCAGCAGCTTAGGCGTACGGGTTCTTTGGGGTCAGCCCCAGCATTTT. Translation: CASSLGVRVLWGQPQHF.